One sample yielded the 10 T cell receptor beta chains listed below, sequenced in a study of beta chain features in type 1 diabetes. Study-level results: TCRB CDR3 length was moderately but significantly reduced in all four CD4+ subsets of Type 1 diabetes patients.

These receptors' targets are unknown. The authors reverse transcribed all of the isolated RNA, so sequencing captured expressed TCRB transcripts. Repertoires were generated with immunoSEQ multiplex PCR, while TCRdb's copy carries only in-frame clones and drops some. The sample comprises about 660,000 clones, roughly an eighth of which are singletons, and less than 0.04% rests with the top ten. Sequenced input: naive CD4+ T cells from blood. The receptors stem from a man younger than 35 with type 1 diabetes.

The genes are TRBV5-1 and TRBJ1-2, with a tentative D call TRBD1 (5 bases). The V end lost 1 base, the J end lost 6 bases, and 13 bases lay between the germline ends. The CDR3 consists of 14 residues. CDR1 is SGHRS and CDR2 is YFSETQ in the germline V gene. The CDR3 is CASSLFSQGNGYTF. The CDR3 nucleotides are TGCGCCAGCAGCTTGTTCTCCCAGGGTAATGGCTACACCTTC.

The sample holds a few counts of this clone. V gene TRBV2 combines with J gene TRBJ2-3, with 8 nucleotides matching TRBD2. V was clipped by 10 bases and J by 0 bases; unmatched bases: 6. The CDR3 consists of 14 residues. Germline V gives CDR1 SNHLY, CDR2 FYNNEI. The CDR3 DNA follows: TGTGCCACGGTAGCGGGACTGAGCACAGATACGCAGTATTTT. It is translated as CATVAGLSTDTQYF.

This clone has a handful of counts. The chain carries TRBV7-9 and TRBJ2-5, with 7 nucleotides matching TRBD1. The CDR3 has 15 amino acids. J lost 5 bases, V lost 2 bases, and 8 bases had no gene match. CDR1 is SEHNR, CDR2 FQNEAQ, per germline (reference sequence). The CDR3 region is CASSLRGQPGETQYF. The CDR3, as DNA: TGTGCCAGCAGCTTACGGGGACAGCCGGGGGAGACCCAGTACTTC.

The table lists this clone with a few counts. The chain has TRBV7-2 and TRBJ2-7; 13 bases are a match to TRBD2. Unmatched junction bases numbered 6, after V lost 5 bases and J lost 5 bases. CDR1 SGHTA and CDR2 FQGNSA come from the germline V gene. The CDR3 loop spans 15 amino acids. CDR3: CASSTLTSGRNEQYF. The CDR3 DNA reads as TGTGCCAGCAGCACCTTGACTAGCGGGAGGAACGAGCAGTACTTC.

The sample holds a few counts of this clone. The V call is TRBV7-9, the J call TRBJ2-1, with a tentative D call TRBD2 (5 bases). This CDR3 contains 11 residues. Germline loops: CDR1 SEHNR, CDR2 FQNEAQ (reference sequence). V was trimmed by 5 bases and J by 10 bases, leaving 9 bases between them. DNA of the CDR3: TGTGCCAGCAGCCTTAGCGACGAGCAGTTCTTC. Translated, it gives CASSLSDEQFF.

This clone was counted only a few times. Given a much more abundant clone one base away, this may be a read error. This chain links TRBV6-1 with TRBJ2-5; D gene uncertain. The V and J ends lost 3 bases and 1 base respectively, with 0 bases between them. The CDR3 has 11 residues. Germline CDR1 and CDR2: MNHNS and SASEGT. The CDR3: CASSDQETQYF. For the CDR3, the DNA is TGTGCCAGCAGTGACCAAGAGACCCAGTACTTC.

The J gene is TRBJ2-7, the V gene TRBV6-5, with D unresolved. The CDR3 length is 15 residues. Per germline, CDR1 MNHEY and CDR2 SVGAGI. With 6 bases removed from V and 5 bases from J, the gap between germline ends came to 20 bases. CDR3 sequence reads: CASSLNPTLLDEQYF. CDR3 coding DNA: TGTGCCAGCAGCCTTAATCCTACTTTATTGGACGAGCAGTACTTC.

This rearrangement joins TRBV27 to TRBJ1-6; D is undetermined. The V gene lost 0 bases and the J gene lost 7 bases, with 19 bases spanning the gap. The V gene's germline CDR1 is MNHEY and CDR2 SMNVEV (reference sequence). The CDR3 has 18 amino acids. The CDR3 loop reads CASSLSTGTLGSNSPLHF. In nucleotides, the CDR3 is TGTGCCAGCAGTTTATCCACGGGTACACTCGGCTCCAATTCACCCCTCCACTTT.

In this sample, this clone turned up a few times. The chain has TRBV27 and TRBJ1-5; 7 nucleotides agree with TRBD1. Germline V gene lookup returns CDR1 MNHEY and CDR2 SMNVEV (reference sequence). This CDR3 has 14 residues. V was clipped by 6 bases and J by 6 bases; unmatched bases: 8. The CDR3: CASSLQGSGQPQHF. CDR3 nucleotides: TGTGCCAGCAGCCTACAGGGGTCAGGTCAGCCCCAGCATTTT.

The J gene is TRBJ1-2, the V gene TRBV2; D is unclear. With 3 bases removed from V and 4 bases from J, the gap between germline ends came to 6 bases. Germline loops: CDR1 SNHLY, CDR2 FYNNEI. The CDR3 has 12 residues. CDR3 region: CASSEYSYGYTF. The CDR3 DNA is TGTGCCAGCAGTGAGTACAGCTATGGCTACACCTTC.